This TCR beta chain was sequenced during a study of blood T cells in healthy people across ages. With a J-beta primer mix and a sample-barcoded 5' primer, a second PCR ran roughly 7 to 11 cycles. From the 5' RACE reads, TCRdb called clonotypes with MiXCR, one entry per CDR3 protein. The sample shows more than 900,000 distinct CDR3 sequences, 20% to 25% of them seen only once. This clonotype appeared many times. Trimming cost V 0 bases and J 10 bases, with 13 bases left between them. This CDR3 has 14 residues. Germline loops: CDR1 LGHNA, CDR2 YSLEER. These sequences were also reported in another study, on T cells of mothers and their children.

The sample consisted of blood. This TCR came from a girl aged 2-10 years in good health. The genes are TRBV4-3 and TRBJ2-1, with D tentatively TRBD1 (5 bases). The CDR3: CASSQDFGAGEQFF. DNA of the CDR3: TGCGCCAGCAGCCAAGATTTTGGGGCTGGCGAGCAGTTCTTC.